Listed below are T cell receptor beta chains from one sample, sequenced in a study of T-cell memory formation after mild COVID-19. TCRdb passed the 5' RACE reads through MiXCR, listing each CDR3 protein once. The table has 350,000 to 500,000 distinct CDR3 sequences, less than 25% seen once. Input material: PBMCs or a T cell subset sorted from them (not recorded which). The receptors come from an adult woman who had mild COVID-19 (a few samples of this study predate the infection). Cell type and time point are not known. Each CDR3 is given without its conserved first and last residue. The order of the fields is J gene, CDR3 length, V gene, CDR3 protein.

>TRBJ2-1|11|TRBV5-4
ASSSYPDNEQF
>TRBJ2-5|13|TRBV6-2/TRBV6-3
ASSSLWTSGETQY
>TRBJ1-1|15|TRBV18
ASSPHNPGQGWTEAF
>TRBJ2-3|13|TRBV15
ATSWGWGSTDTQY
>TRBJ2-3|11|TRBV6-6
ASSYFQPDTQY
>TRBJ2-5|13|TRBV10-3
AIKSGTSDQETQY
>TRBJ2-6|13|TRBV6-5
ASTQWAYGANVLT
>TRBJ2-1|12|TRBV6-2/TRBV6-3
ASHTPGPGDEQF
>TRBJ1-1|9|TRBV6-6
ASSNRVKAF
>TRBJ1-2|11|TRBV6-6
ASSYSSNYGYT
>TRBJ1-2|10|TRBV29-1
SVFGTIKGYT
>TRBJ1-5|11|TRBV7-2
ASGSYSNQPQH
>TRBJ2-1|11|TRBV24-1
ATSGQSYNEQF
>TRBJ2-7|12|TRBV10-3
AISGSESDYEQY
>TRBJ1-1|12|TRBV5-6
ASSLGLTNTEAF
>TRBJ2-3|12|TRBV10-3
AITGTGKADTQY
>TRBJ1-4|10|TRBV12-3/TRBV12-4
ASSEQGQKLF
>TRBJ1-1|14|TRBV12-3/TRBV12-4
ASSPYRALLNTEAF
>TRBJ2-7|13|TRBV27
ASSWRRDQTYEQY
>TRBJ2-7|15|TRBV7-6
ASSLVSGGLTAYEQY
>TRBJ2-1|14|TRBV10-2
ASSRDRIITPNEQF
>TRBJ2-3|11|TRBV29-1
SVVGDSTDTQY
>TRBJ1-5|12|TRBV7-9
ASGSGLNNQPQH